This T cell receptor beta chain was recorded in a study of blood T cell repertoires in COVID-19 (dated by TCRdb to the early 2020s). A note on the overall study: Collaborator samples came from the United States, Italy and Spain and covered acute and convalescent phases of COVID-19. The dataset comprised deeply sampled blood TCRbeta repertoires from subjects exposed to, actively infected with, or recovered from COVID-19. Where available, HLA class I and class II types were taken from metadata supplied by the sample provider and were not determined by assay-based typing. The prospective study material was composed of cDNA or gDNA derived from T cells, B-cell-depleted T cells, or PBMCs. Samples came from the ongoing ImmuneRACE study (first 160 participants) plus 1,254 subjects from 6 global collaborators. The repertoires were released in a freely available public database intended as a resource for research on the immune response to SARS-CoV-2. The sample metadata nearly always contained a de-identified subject ID, COVID-19 status, age in years and sex. What the study reported, not specific to this receptor: How much clinical and demographic metadata was included differed by source and by participant, and the metadata was provided uncurated.

Regarding this clone: Its specific antigen is unknown. No much larger clonotype is one base removed from it; base qualities were not supplied.

Collaborating institutions collected whole blood in K2EDTA tubes following their own protocols. Collaborator samples were shipped for TCRbeta analysis as frozen whole blood, isolated PBMCs, or DNA extracted from either sample type. TCRbeta CDR3 regions were amplified from genomic DNA by means of the immunoSEQ Assay, a bias-controlled multiplex PCR. Concerning the study's data processing: The number of nucleated cells in each sample was estimated from the amplification of reference gene primers within the assay. To quantify the absolute abundance of each unique TCRbeta CDR3 rearrangement, sequence reads were collapsed and filtered. For each sample, productive Simpson clonality was calculated by taking the square root of Simpson's diversity index across productive rearrangements. The immuneACCESS repertoire file appears here via TCRdb, limited to in-frame rearrangements. These files lack a portion of the clones; in checked studies, under half of the deficit traces to unresolved V genes, and the cause of the others is not known. V and J calls and clone size are given by that table; D and trimming were obtained from the DNA. The sample contains roughly 56,000 clones, approximately 80% of them found a single time. The ten largest clonotypes hold 5% to 6.5% of the sample.

This receptor was obtained from a man in his 70s with acute or convalescent COVID-19. The sample comprised peripheral blood.

The DNA sequence reads TGTGCCAGCAGCTTTGGGACCCTCCGACCAGTACCGGGGGGGCCCTACAATGAGCAGTTCTTC. The translation is CASSFGTLRPVPGGPYNEQFF. Recombination joined TRBV7-3 with TRBJ2-1; TRBD2 fits 8 bases in the junction. The CDR3 sequence holds 21 residues, the cysteine and phenylalanine included. Of the read, only the CDR3 DNA is kept; its 63 bases are in frame from base 1. After removal of 3 bases from V and 2 bases from J, the junction retains 21 bases not matched to a gene. CDR1 SGHTA and CDR2 FQGTGA were looked up in the germline V gene.